This TCR beta chain was documented in a study of beta chain features in type 1 diabetes. Study outcomes and limitations: Compared to healthy donors, patients appeared to have naive, central memory and Treg TCRB repertoires that were more alike.

This clone was observed a handful of times. Its antigen is still unknown. Expressed TCRB transcripts were sequenced because the isolated RNA had all been reverse transcribed beforehand. Profiled with immunoSEQ multiplex PCR; TCRdb holds only in-frame clones, not every one. Of some 360,000 clones in the sample, roughly a fifth were seen once. The sequence derives from a young woman in good health. Sequencing input: naive CD4+ T cells from blood.

CDR3 DNA: TGTGCCTACCAGGGGGCAACCTACAATGAGCAGTTCTTC. Translation gives CAYQGATYNEQFF. The chain carries TRBV30 and TRBJ2-1; TRBD1 aligns across 8 bases. The CDR3 runs 13 residues. J gave up 2 bases and V 7 bases, and 4 bases lay outside the gene matches. Germline assignment: CDR1 GTSNPN and CDR2 SVGIG (reference sequence).